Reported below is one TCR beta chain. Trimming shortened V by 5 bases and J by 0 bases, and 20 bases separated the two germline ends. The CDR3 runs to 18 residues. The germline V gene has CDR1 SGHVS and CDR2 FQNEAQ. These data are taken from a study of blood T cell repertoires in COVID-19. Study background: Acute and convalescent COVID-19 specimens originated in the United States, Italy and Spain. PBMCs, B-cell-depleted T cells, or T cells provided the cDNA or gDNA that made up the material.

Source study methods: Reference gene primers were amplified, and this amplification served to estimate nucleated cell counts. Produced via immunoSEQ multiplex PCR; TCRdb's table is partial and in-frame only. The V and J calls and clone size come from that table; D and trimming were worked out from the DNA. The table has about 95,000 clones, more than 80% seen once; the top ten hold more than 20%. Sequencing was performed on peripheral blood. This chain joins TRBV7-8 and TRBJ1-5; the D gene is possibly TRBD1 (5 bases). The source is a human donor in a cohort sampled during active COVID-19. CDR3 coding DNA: TGTGCCAGCAGCCCTACCGCGACAGTTATATCTAGCAATCAGCCCCAGCATTTT. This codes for CASSPTATVISSNQPQHF.